This T cell receptor beta chain was profiled in a study of T cell changes during pregnancy in multiple sclerosis. The repertoire was sequenced with immunoSEQ multiplex PCR; TCRdb's copy has only in-frame clones and lacks some. This sample has around 44,000 clones, with about nine tenths found just once. This clone has just one count. Germline values: CDR1 MNHEY, CDR2 SVGAGI. Between the trimmed V and J ends, which lost 5 bases and 4 bases, there was a span of 17 bases. The CDR3 runs to 15 residues. Sequencing was performed on CD8+ T cells from peripheral blood mononuclear cells, taken in the first trimester of pregnancy. The origin of this receptor is a female donor with multiple sclerosis, enrolled in a pregnancy study. The chain couples TRBV6-5 to TRBJ1-1, with TRBD1 as a possible D gene (6 bases). In DNA form, the CDR3 reads TGTGCCAGCAGTCGAGCTGGGGGGGCGGGCACTGAAGCTTTCTTT. It translates to CASSRAGGAGTEAFF.